Detailed here is one T cell receptor (beta chain). Assay used: immunoSEQ multiplex PCR; TCRdb lists only in-frame clones, some missing. Of roughly 150,000 clones in the sample, roughly 86% were seen once. This record belongs to a study of T cell responses to AZD1222 COVID-19 vaccine. This CDR3 has 17 amino acids. From germline, CDR1 is LNHDA and CDR2 SQIVND (reference sequence). V lost 3 bases to trimming and J lost 0 bases, with 15 bases between them. V and J are TRBV19 and TRBJ1-3; tentative D call: TRBD1 (6 bases). The starting material was peripheral blood, obtained on day 0 of AZD1222 vaccination. This sequence was found in an adult in good health. The CDR3 DNA follows: TGTGCCAGTAGTATTGGGACCGGACAGACCTCTGGAAACACCATATATTTT. It specifies CASSIGTGQTSGNTIYF.